Presented here are 16 T cell receptor beta chains from one specimen sequenced in a study of CD8 T cells in ankylosing spondylitis. TCRdb called the 5' RACE reads again in MiXCR, with one record for every CDR3 protein. In the table there are 150,000 to 200,000 distinct CDR3 sequences, around a tenth of which are singletons. The sequencing input was blood, either unsorted or a sorted T cell fraction (not recorded which). The receptors were gathered from a male donor with ankylosing spondylitis or in good health (not recorded which).

At least ten counts were recorded for this clonotype. The chain recombines TRBV5-4 with TRBJ1-3, with 8 bases lining up with TRBD1. The germline gives CDR1 SGHNT, CDR2 YYREEE (reference sequence). Trimming cost V 3 bases and J 4 bases; bases outside gene matches: 6. The CDR3 extends over 15 amino acids. CDR3 amino acids: CASSSPTGEGNTIYF. The CDR3 region has the DNA TGTGCCAGCAGCTCACCGACAGGGGAAGGAAACACCATATATTTT.

This clonotype was observed at least ten times. This chain links TRBV10-1 with TRBJ2-7; D possibly corresponds to TRBD1 (6 bases). CDR1 and CDR2 from the germline V gene are WNHNN and SYGVQD (reference sequence). The CDR3 totals 14 residues. Trimming removed 1 base at V and 6 bases at J, with 13 bases between. CDR3 DNA: TGCGCCAGCAGTGAGTTGGACAGAGGTGGCGAGCAGTACTTC. Translated, it gives CASSELDRGGEQYF.

The J gene is TRBJ1-6, the V gene TRBV20-1, with D maybe TRBD1 (6 bases). The CDR3 runs to 15 residues. The V gene's germline CDR1 is DFQATT and CDR2 SNEGSKA (reference sequence). Trimming pared 7 bases from V and 7 bases from J, leaving 20 bases between. The CDR3 DNA sequence: TGCAGTGTACAGGGTCCGGACCCCACGAATTCACCCCTCCACTTT. Its translation is CSVQGPDPTNSPLHF.

This rearrangement joins TRBV6-2 or TRBV6-3 to TRBJ1-5; the D is unclear. The CDR3 is 15 residues long. Germline CDR1 MNHEY, CDR2 SVGEGT. V was clipped by 4 bases and J by 1 base, with 11 bases between them. CDR3 sequence (DNA): TGTGCCAGCAGTTCCGACGGTAACAGCAATCAGCCCCAGCATTTT. Its translation: CASSSDGNSNQPQHF.

This clonotype occurred many times. The V and J genes are TRBV20-1 and TRBJ2-3; weak D call: TRBD1 (7 bases). Trimming took off 6 bases at V and 11 bases at J, with 15 bases between the two ends. From germline, CDR1 is DFQATT and CDR2 SNEGSKA (reference sequence). The CDR3 runs 11 residues. The CDR3 loop reads CSARGELWQYF. Written as DNA, the CDR3 is TGCAGTGCCAGGGGGGAATTGTGGCAGTATTTT.

This clonotype was picked up many times. The genes are TRBV10-1 and TRBJ1-2, with D possibly TRBD1 on 5 matching bases. From germline, CDR1 is WNHNN and CDR2 SYGVQD (reference sequence). V was pared by 3 bases and J by 11 bases, with 16 bases between. The CDR3 has 13 amino acids. CDR3 DNA: TGCGCCAGCAGTGACCCCGGGACGGCCGTGTACACCTTC. It codes for CASSDPGTAVYTF.

This clonotype came up many times. CDR3 loop: CSVVSGAGQPQHF. The CDR3, as DNA: TGCAGCGTTGTGTCGGGGGCAGGGCAGCCCCAGCATTTT. This chain joins TRBV29-1 and TRBJ1-5; possibly TRBD1 for D (6 bases). This CDR3 contains 13 residues. Germline V gives CDR1 SQVTM, CDR2 ANQGSEA. Trimming took 4 bases from V and 7 from J, leaving 14 bases between them.

Comment on this clonotype: One base away lies a much larger clone, so this may be a sequencing read error. The rearrangement joins TRBV6-5 to TRBJ1-2; TRBD1 is a possible D gene (5 bases). Germline loops: CDR1 MNHEY, CDR2 SVGAGI. The CDR3 covers 13 residues. The CDR3 loop reads CVSSYSIGGGYTF. The DNA for the CDR3 is TGTGTCAGCAGTTACTCGATCGGGGGAGGCTACACCTTC.

This clonotype was counted many times. The chain uses TRBV15 and TRBJ2-3; no clear D gene. Trimming left V 3 bases short and J 0 bases short, with 13 bases between. The germline V gene has CDR1 LNHNV and CDR2 YYDKDF (reference sequence). This CDR3 has 16 amino acids. The CDR3: CATSRAQILSTDTQYF. The CDR3 nucleotides read TGTGCCACCAGCAGGGCCCAAATTTTGAGCACAGATACGCAGTATTTT.

In this sample, this clonotype turned up many times. The chain carries TRBV21-1 and TRBJ2-3; TRBD1 was called by the table and not checked on the DNA. TRBV21-1 constitutes a pseudogene. This CDR3 has 17 residues. CDR3: CASSKPLCGGGADTQYF. The CDR3 DNA reads as TGTGCCAGCAGCAAACCCCTGTGCGGGGGTGGGGCAGATACGCAGTATTTT.

The CDR3 region is CASSYSLTGVGETQYF. The CDR3 DNA follows: TGTGCCAGCAGCTACTCCCTAACGGGGGTCGGAGAGACCCAGTACTTC. The V and J genes are TRBV7-2 and TRBJ2-5; D possibly corresponds to TRBD2 (6 bases). This CDR3 is built from 16 residues. Trimming pared 4 bases from V and 4 bases from J, leaving 19 bases between. Looked up from germline, CDR1 is SGHTA and CDR2 is FQGNSA.

J is TRBJ2-7 and V is TRBV6-6; D perhaps matches TRBD1 (5 bases). Germline-derived CDR1 and CDR2 are MNHNY and SVGAGI (reference sequence). The ends were cut back, 10 bases at V and 3 bases at J, with 13 bases in the middle. This CDR3 is 12 amino acids long. The CDR3 DNA follows: TGTGCCACAGGTCAGGGAAACTACGAGCAGTACTTC. Translated: CATGQGNYEQYF.

This clonotype showed up many times. This chain links TRBV20-1 with TRBJ1-2; D is undetermined. This CDR3 comprises 14 residues. The V gene lost 1 base and the J gene lost 0 bases, with 9 bases spanning the gap. The germline V gene has CDR1 DFQATT and CDR2 SNEGSKA (reference sequence). This CDR3 reads CSARAVTANYGYTF. DNA of the CDR3: TGCAGTGCTAGAGCCGTAACAGCTAACTATGGCTACACCTTC.

This clonotype was seen at least ten times. The rearrangement links TRBV29-1 to TRBJ2-7; unclear D gene. The germline V and J ends were trimmed by 3 bases and 2 bases, with 14 bases remaining between them. CDR1 is SQVTM, CDR2 ANQGSEA, per germline. The CDR3 length is 14 residues. This chain's CDR3 is CSVEIPRETYEQYF. CDR3 in DNA: TGCAGCGTTGAGATCCCCAGAGAAACCTACGAGCAGTACTTC.

With regard to this clonotype: A much larger clone differs by one base, so this may be a read error. The chain links TRBV6-5 to TRBJ2-3; D may correspond to TRBD1 or TRBD2 (5 bases each). CDR1 and CDR2 from the germline V gene are MNHEY and SVGAGI. The CDR3 totals 18 residues. CDR3 sequence reads: CASSYSRGSGVSTDMQYF. CDR3 bases: TGTGCCAGCAGTTACTCGAGGGGTTCCGGGGTGAGCACAGATATGCAGTATTTT.

This clonotype was detected only a few times. The rearrangement uses TRBV6-1 and TRBJ2-1; 11 bases are a match to TRBD2. Germline-derived CDR1 and CDR2 are MNHNS and SASEGT. V shed 6 bases and J 6 bases; nucleotides not matched to a gene: 10. The CDR3 has 16 residues. The CDR3 DNA reads TGTGCCAGCAGGAGGGATAGCGGGAGGGCCATCAATGAGCAGTTCTTC. The encoded protein is CASRRDSGRAINEQFF.